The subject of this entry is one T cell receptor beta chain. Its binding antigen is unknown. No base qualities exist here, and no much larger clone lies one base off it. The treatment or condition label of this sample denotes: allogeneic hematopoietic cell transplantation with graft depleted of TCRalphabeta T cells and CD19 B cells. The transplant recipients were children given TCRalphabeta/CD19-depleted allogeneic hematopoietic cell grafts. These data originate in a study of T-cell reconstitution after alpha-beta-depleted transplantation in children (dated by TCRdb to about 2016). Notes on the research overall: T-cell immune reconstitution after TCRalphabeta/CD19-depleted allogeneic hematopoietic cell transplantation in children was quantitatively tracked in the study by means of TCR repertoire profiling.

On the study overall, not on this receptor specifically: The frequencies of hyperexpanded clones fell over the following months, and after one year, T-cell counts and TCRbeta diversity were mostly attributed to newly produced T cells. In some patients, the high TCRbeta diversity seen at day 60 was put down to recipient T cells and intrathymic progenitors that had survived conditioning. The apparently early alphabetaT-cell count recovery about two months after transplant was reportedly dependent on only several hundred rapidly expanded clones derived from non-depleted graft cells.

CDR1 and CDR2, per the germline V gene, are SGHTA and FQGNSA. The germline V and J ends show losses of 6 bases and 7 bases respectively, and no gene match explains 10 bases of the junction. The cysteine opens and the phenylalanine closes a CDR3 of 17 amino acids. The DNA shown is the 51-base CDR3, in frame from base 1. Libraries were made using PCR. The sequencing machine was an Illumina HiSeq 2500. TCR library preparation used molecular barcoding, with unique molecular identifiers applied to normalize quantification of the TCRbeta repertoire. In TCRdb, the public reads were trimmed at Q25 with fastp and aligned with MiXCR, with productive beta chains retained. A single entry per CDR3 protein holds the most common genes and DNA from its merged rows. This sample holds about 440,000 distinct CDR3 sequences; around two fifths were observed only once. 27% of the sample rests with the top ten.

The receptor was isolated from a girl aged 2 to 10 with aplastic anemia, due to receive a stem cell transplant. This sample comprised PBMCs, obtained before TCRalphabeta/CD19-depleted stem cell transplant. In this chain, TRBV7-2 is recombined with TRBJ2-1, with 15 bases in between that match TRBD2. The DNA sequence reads TGTGCCAGCAGTCGATATAGGACTAGCGGGGGGGCAAATGAGCAGTTCTTC. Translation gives CASSRYRTSGGANEQFF.